The present T cell receptor (beta chain) was sequenced within a study of cytomegalovirus exposure and HLA in healthy donors (dated by TCRdb to about 2017). At the level of the whole study: A later analysis indicated that the 95 to 150 validation repertoires were generated on the platform also employed for the approximately 700 repertoires of the first cohort. The aim of the study was to test whether cataloging public T cell receptors could identify signatures of past pathogen exposure. The study combined high-throughput TCR immunosequencing, statistical association of individual TCRs with disease status, and machine learning to predict cytomegalovirus infection status. Besides the first cohort of under 700 subjects, a separate validation cohort made up of 120 different subjects was used. Points the paper makes about the study in general: It was suggested by the authors that the approach could potentially be generalized to other disease states and immunological phenotypes. A later analysis found that TCRs clustered in the first cohort also tended to co-occur in the roughly 110 validation repertoires, with 90% to 95% of cluster scores above 0. Most TCR sequences were observed very rarely across donors, whereas some public TCRs were present in many individuals. Cytomegalovirus status was reported to be diagnosed by the classifier with high specificity and sensitivity in both the original and validation cohorts. In the study, about 150 TCR beta chains were listed as associated with cytomegalovirus. A few of the identified cytomegalovirus-associated TCR beta chains were confirmed in vitro to be specific for cytomegalovirus antigens. A later analysis lacked HLA typing for the validation cohort, so it scored co-occurrence in that cohort across all 110 or so repertoires.

CDR1 and CDR2 were assigned from the germline V gene (reference sequence) as PRHDT and FYEKMQ. Trimming costs V 2 bases and J 2 bases, and their ends lie 13 bases apart. CDR3 length: 15 amino acids, cysteine to phenylalanine. Only the CDR3 region is kept as DNA, spanning 45 bases read in frame from base 1. Separate from the approximately 700-subject first cohort, the validation cohort of over 90 subjects was the group to which the donors belonged. A note on this clone: Its antigen is not yet known. Per-base qualities were not stored, and no clone one base away is much larger.

The library was built by means of the immunoSEQ multiplex PCR assay. The original pipeline was this. To diagnose cytomegalovirus status from the catalog of TCR beta chain sequences, a statistical classification framework was built. TCRdb obtained this table from immuneACCESS and retained in-frame rearrangements with V and J assigned. These tables miss some clones; where compared with another copy, unresolved V genes account for less than half of the shortfall, and the remainder is unexplained. That table supplies the V and J calls and clone size; D and trimming were determined from the DNA. In all, the sample holds 260,000 or so clones, and 90% of those were seen once. Approximately 3.1% of the sample is held by the ten biggest clonotypes.

This TCR came from a young woman in good health and CMV-seronegative. Sequenced material: PBMCs. The chain is encoded by TRBV13 joined to TRBJ2-7; TRBD2 could be the D gene, as 6 bases match. The nucleotides are TGTGCCAGCAGCTTAAGGGGACTCCGAACCTACGAGCAGTACTTC. Translation gives CASSLRGLRTYEQYF.